This entry lists 31 T cell receptor beta chains sequenced from one sample in a study of Graves' ophthalmopathy and Graves' hyperthyroidism. CDR3 regions of TCR beta were amplified from RNA transcripts. RT-PCR was first run with HTBI primers, then multiplex PCR in a second round. TCRdb re-derived calls from the multiplex PCR reads in MiXCR, one entry per CDR3 protein. The sample lists 300,000 or so distinct CDR3 sequences, about a sixth occurring once. The source material was peripheral blood. The receptors shown here come from an adult man with Graves' ophthalmopathy.

In its sample, this clonotype was seen many times. CDR3 in amino acids: CASSKLQGVSQPQHF. The CDR3 nucleotides are TGTGCCAGCAGCAAATTACAGGGTGTCAGTCAGCCCCAGCATTTT. The rearrangement links TRBV6-1 to TRBJ1-5, with D possibly matching TRBD1 (6 bases). The germline V and J ends were trimmed by 6 bases and 6 bases, with 18 bases remaining between them. CDR3 size: 15 residues. Germline V CDR1 and CDR2: MNHNS, SASEGT.

Many counts were recorded for this clonotype. The V call is TRBV30, the J call TRBJ2-6; no clear D gene. The CDR3 is 13 residues long. The V end lost 3 bases, the J end lost 0 bases, and 3 bases lay between the germline ends. Germline CDR1 and CDR2: GTSNPN and SVGIG (reference sequence). The CDR3 protein is CAWRNSGANVLTF. Here the CDR3 DNA reads TGTGCCTGGAGGAACTCTGGGGCCAACGTCCTGACTTTC.

This clonotype has at least ten counts. The rearrangement uses TRBV4-2 and TRBJ1-2, with D maybe TRBD1 (6 bases). There are 16 residues in the CDR3. CDR1 LGHNA and CDR2 YNFKEQ come from the germline V gene. The germline V and J ends were trimmed by 0 bases and 2 bases, with 13 bases remaining between them. CDR3 DNA sequence: TGTGCCAGCAGCCAAGATTTGGGGGCAGGGAACTATGGCTACACCTTC. Its translation: CASSQDLGAGNYGYTF.

This clonotype was counted at least ten times. The rearrangement links TRBV15 to TRBJ1-6; D remains unclear. V was clipped by 7 bases and J by 7 bases, with 17 bases between them. Germline assignment: CDR1 LNHNV and CDR2 YYDKDF (reference sequence). CDR3 size: 15 residues. CDR3 region: CATKNMGGDNSPLHF. The CDR3 DNA reads TGTGCCACCAAGAATATGGGAGGTGACAATTCACCCCTCCACTTT.

This chain uses TRBV10-3 with TRBJ2-7, with 9 bases lining up with TRBD2. Losses at the gene ends were 2 bases for V and 3 bases for J; bases not matched to a gene: 5. The CDR3 runs to 15 residues. Germline-derived CDR1 and CDR2 are ENHRY and SYGVKD. CDR3: CAISEGLARNYEQYF. The CDR3 nucleotides are TGTGCCATCAGTGAGGGACTAGCGCGAAACTACGAGCAGTACTTC.

This clonotype appeared many times. J is TRBJ2-2 and V is TRBV30; D possibly corresponds to TRBD2 (5 bases). V was shortened by 5 bases and J by 5 bases, with 6 bases between the two germline ends. Germline V CDR1 and CDR2: GTSNPN, SVGIG (reference sequence). The CDR3 sequence is 11 residues long. CDR3 amino acids: CAWERTGELFF. DNA for the CDR3: TGTGCCTGGGAGCGGACCGGGGAGCTGTTTTTT.

This clonotype was picked up many times. V and J are TRBV2 and TRBJ2-7, with D unclear. Germline CDR1 and CDR2: SNHLY and FYNNEI. This CDR3 comprises 12 residues. The ends were cut back, 10 bases at V and 1 base at J, with 11 bases in the middle. In nucleotides, the CDR3 is TGTGCCAACGACCGGATATCCTACGAGCAGTACTTC. Encoded protein: CANDRISYEQYF.

The table lists this clonotype with many counts. The V call is TRBV6-5, the J call TRBJ2-7; D call uncertain. In germline, CDR1 is MNHEY, CDR2 SVGAGI. This CDR3 is built from 14 residues. DNA of the CDR3: TGTGTGTCGGTGCGTTCGTGGAACTCCTACGAGCAGTACTTC. The encoded protein is CVSVRSWNSYEQYF.

This clonotype was recorded at least ten times. The chain is built from TRBV4-1 and TRBJ1-1; no firm D call. The V end lost 2 bases, the J end lost 5 bases, and 15 bases lay between the germline ends. Looked up from germline, CDR1 is MGHRA and CDR2 is YSYEKL. The CDR3 consists of 15 residues. The CDR3 reads CASSQFPRLGTEAFF. Here the CDR3 DNA reads TGCGCCAGCAGCCAATTCCCTCGTTTGGGTACTGAAGCTTTCTTT.

This clonotype was seen at least ten times. This chain connects TRBV20-1 to TRBJ2-5; weak D call: TRBD2 (5 bases). Trimming removed 1 base at V and 4 bases at J, with 13 bases between. Germline V gives CDR1 DFQATT, CDR2 SNEGSKA (reference sequence). The CDR3 is made up of 14 amino acids. In DNA form, the CDR3 reads TGCAGTGCTAGAGTACGGACTGGCGCAGAGACCCAGTACTTC. This gives the protein CSARVRTGAETQYF.

This clonotype has a count of ten or more. The chain employs TRBV2 and TRBJ2-5, with D maybe TRBD1 (5 bases). This CDR3 comprises 14 residues. Per the germline V gene, CDR1 is SNHLY and CDR2 is FYNNEI. V dropped 6 bases and J dropped 2 bases, with 13 bases sitting between them. In DNA, the CDR3 is TGTGCCAGCAGCGCCCGGACACAACAAGAGACCCAGTACTTC. Amino acids: CASSARTQQETQYF.

This clonotype came up many times. In DNA, the CDR3 is TGTGCCATCAGTGGGGACAGGGGGACCACTGAAGCTTTCTTT. The encoded protein is CAISGDRGTTEAFF. This chain links TRBV10-3 with TRBJ1-1; 11 bases line up with TRBD1. Germline V CDR1 and CDR2: ENHRY, SYGVKD. The CDR3 is made up of 14 amino acids. V shed 4 bases and J 4 bases; nucleotides not matched to a gene: 2.

The sample holds many counts of this clonotype. This chain uses TRBV28 with TRBJ1-5; perhaps TRBD1 as D (5 bases). The CDR3 runs to 16 residues. V was pared by 3 bases and J by 5 bases, with 17 bases between. CDR1 is MDHEN, CDR2 SYDVKM, per germline. CDR3 residues: CASSFYTGQLDQPQHF. CDR3 nucleotide sequence: TGTGCCAGCAGTTTTTACACCGGACAATTAGATCAGCCCCAGCATTTT.

This clonotype was recorded many times. The CDR3 coding sequence is TGTGCCAGCAGCCTTAGGACTAGGCTGGAGACCCAGTACTTC. Protein sequence: CASSLRTRLETQYF. The chain recombines TRBV7-2 with TRBJ2-5; 7 bases agree with TRBD2. Trimming took 5 bases from V and 5 from J; bases not matched to a gene: 8. The germline V gene has CDR1 SGHTA and CDR2 FQGNSA. This CDR3 region has 14 residues.

This clonotype was counted ten times or more. The chain employs TRBV6-2 or TRBV6-3 and TRBJ2-7; 12 bases line up with TRBD1. Germline CDR1 is MNHEY and CDR2 is SVGEGT. The CDR3 covers 16 residues. The V and J ends lost 0 bases and 3 bases, in that order; junction bases with no gene match: 3. CDR3: CASSYSGQGAVYEQYF. DNA of the CDR3: TGTGCCAGCAGTTACTCGGGACAGGGGGCAGTCTACGAGCAGTACTTC.

This chain links TRBV2 with TRBJ1-2; TRBD1 matches 7 bases. Germline trimming cut 6 bases from V and 2 bases from J; bases unmatched to any gene: 12. The CDR3 is 16 amino acids. Per germline, CDR1 SNHLY and CDR2 FYNNEI. The CDR3 DNA is TGTGCCAGCAGACCGGGACAGCAGGGGACCAACTATGGCTACACCTTC. The encoded protein is CASRPGQQGTNYGYTF.

This clonotype was seen at least ten times. This chain links TRBV19 with TRBJ2-2; D is possibly TRBD2 (6 bases). Germline CDR1 LNHDA, CDR2 SQIVND (reference sequence). The ends were cut back, 7 bases at V and 2 bases at J, with 11 bases in the middle. This CDR3 spans 14 amino acids. The CDR3 loop is CASNPAGNTGELFF. Written as DNA, the CDR3 is TGTGCCAGTAATCCAGCGGGCAACACCGGGGAGCTGTTTTTT.

This clonotype came up many times. The chain couples TRBV12-3 or TRBV12-4 to TRBJ2-5; possible D gene TRBD2, 6 bases. V was pared by 8 bases and J by 5 bases, with 21 bases between. CDR3 size: 15 residues. This CDR3 is CASSVGVAAGETQYF. Written as DNA, the CDR3 is TGTGCCAGCTCCGTGGGCGTCGCAGCGGGTGAGACCCAGTACTTC.

This clonotype was observed at least ten times. The chain carries TRBV7-2 and TRBJ1-5; 8 bases are a match to TRBD1. Trimming took 5 bases from V and 4 from J; bases not matched to a gene: 7. The germline CDR1 and CDR2 sequences are SGHTA and FQGNSA. This CDR3 region has 15 residues. The CDR3 nucleotides read TGTGCCAGCAGCCCAGGACAGGGCTTTAATCAGCCCCAGCATTTT. Protein sequence: CASSPGQGFNQPQHF. Combining the CDR3 with reference TRBV7-2 and TRBJ1-5 gives the whole variable domain GAGVSQSPSNKVTEKGKDVELRCDPISGHTALYWYRQSLGQGLEFLIYFQGNSAPDKSGLPSDRFSAERTGGSVSTLTIQRTQQEDSAVYLCASSPGQGFNQPQHFGDGTRLSIL.

This clonotype was counted a few times. The chain has TRBV5-1 and TRBJ2-7, with 7 bases aligning to TRBD1. The ends lost 2 bases at V and 5 bases at J; junction bases unmatched: 7. CDR3 length equals 14 residues. The V gene's germline CDR1 is SGHRS and CDR2 YFSETQ. Written as DNA, the CDR3 is TGCGCCAGCAGCTTCAACAGGGGTGCGCACGAGCAGTACTTC. This translates into CASSFNRGAHEQYF.

This clonotype was found many times. The chain joins TRBV10-3 to TRBJ1-2; a weak D match, TRBD1 (5 bases). Deletions cut 6 bases from V and 7 bases from J, with 12 bases between. The germline CDR1 and CDR2 sequences are ENHRY and SYGVKD. The CDR3 loop spans 12 amino acids. The CDR3 nucleotides are TGTGCCATCAGAACCGGGACGCCTGGCTACACCTTC. Its translation: CAIRTGTPGYTF.

This clonotype has a count of ten or more. The chain links TRBV7-2 to TRBJ1-2, with 7 positions matching TRBD1. V was pared by 5 bases and J by 8 bases, with 11 bases of the junction left unmatched. The germline CDR1 and CDR2 sequences are SGHTA and FQGNSA. The CDR3 covers 14 residues. In nucleotides, the CDR3 is TGTGCCAGCAGCCTATTTCAGGGGGAGCGCGGCTACACCTTC. The encoded protein is CASSLFQGERGYTF.

V is TRBV20-1 and J is TRBJ1-1; 7 bases fit TRBD1. J was trimmed by 8 bases and V by 4 bases; bases with no gene match: 7. Per germline, CDR1 DFQATT and CDR2 SNEGSKA (reference sequence). There are 12 residues in the CDR3. The CDR3 sequence is CSANTQGTEAFF. Here the CDR3 DNA reads TGCAGTGCTAATACACAGGGGACCGAAGCTTTCTTT.

This clonotype was counted many times. The chain couples TRBV20-1 to TRBJ1-5; D uncertain. Germline values: CDR1 DFQATT, CDR2 SNEGSKA (reference sequence). The CDR3 is 15 residues long. Between the trimmed V and J ends, which lost 1 base and 2 bases, there was a span of 12 bases. The chain's CDR3 is CSARGAVPGNQPQHF. For the CDR3, the DNA is TGCAGTGCTAGAGGGGCCGTCCCAGGCAATCAGCCCCAGCATTTT.

This clonotype was seen ten or more times. The V gene is TRBV5-1, the J gene TRBJ1-5, with 7 bases matching TRBD1. This CDR3 comprises 15 residues. Germline V lookup: CDR1 SGHRS, CDR2 YFSETQ. V shed 4 bases, J shed 1 base, and the junction held 5 bases outside the gene matches. This CDR3 reads CASSQGGGSNQPQHF. In DNA, the CDR3 is TGCGCCAGCAGCCAGGGGGGGGGAAGCAATCAGCCCCAGCATTTT.

This clonotype was seen repeatedly, ten times or more. J is TRBJ1-6 and V is TRBV30; D gene ambiguous. CDR3 length: 14 residues. Germline values: CDR1 GTSNPN, CDR2 SVGIG (reference sequence). The V end was cut by 3 bases, the J end by 5 bases, with 11 bases between. The CDR3 nucleotides are TGTGCCTGGAGCGCGACGGTAGATAATTCACCCCTCCACTTT. Translating it yields CAWSATVDNSPLHF. Looking up the rest from reference TRBV30 and TRBJ1-6 gives the full variable domain: SQTIHQWPATLVQPVGSPLSLECTVEGTSNPNLYWYRQAAGRGLQLLFYSVGIGQISSEVPQNLSASRPQDRQFILSSKKLLLSDSGFYLCAWSATVDNSPLHFGNGTRLTVT.

This clonotype showed up many times. The CDR3 bases are TGTGCCATCACGGCGGGACAGGGGGCTGAAGACTATGGCTACACCTTC. It is translated as CAITAGQGAEDYGYTF. This chain links TRBV10-3 with TRBJ1-2; 12 positions match TRBD1. V was clipped by 7 bases and J by 3 bases; unmatched bases: 9. Germline lookup yields CDR1 ENHRY and CDR2 SYGVKD. This CDR3 has 16 amino acids.

This clonotype was found many times. CDR3 protein: CASSPGQGYQPQHF. The DNA of the CDR3 is TGTGCCAGCAGTCCCGGACAGGGTTATCAGCCCCAGCATTTT. The chain combines TRBV27 with TRBJ1-5, with 8 bases lining up with TRBD1. This CDR3 comprises 14 residues. CDR1 is MNHEY and CDR2 is SMNVEV in the germline V gene (reference sequence). V shed 5 bases, J shed 5 bases, and the junction held 5 bases outside the gene matches.

Ten or more counts support this clonotype. V usage is TRBV2 and J usage is TRBJ2-7; D not certain. V lost 3 bases to trimming and J lost 4 bases, with 7 bases between them. Per germline, CDR1 SNHLY and CDR2 FYNNEI. The CDR3 length is 12 residues. The CDR3 loop reads CASSDWFYEQYF. The CDR3 DNA reads TGTGCCAGCAGTGATTGGTTTTACGAGCAGTACTTC.

Worth noting for this clonotype: This could be a read error, since a much larger clone is one nucleotide away. The chain links TRBV9 to TRBJ1-1; 8 bases are shared with TRBD1. The V gene's germline CDR1 is SGDLS and CDR2 YYNGEE. The CDR3 contains 14 residues. The trim removed 1 base at V and 7 bases at J, leaving 6 bases unmatched. CDR3 sequence reads: CASSVMTGVSEAFF. The DNA for the CDR3 is TGTGCCAGCAGCGTAATGACAGGGGTTAGTGAAGCTTTCTTT.

This clonotype was observed many times. The chain uses TRBV12-3 or TRBV12-4 and TRBJ1-1, with D maybe TRBD1 (6 bases). The CDR3 contains 14 residues. V lost 5 bases to trimming and J lost 5 bases, with 15 bases between them. In DNA form, the CDR3 reads TGTGCCAGCAGTCCCGCGGGAGGGGGAACTGAAGCTTTCTTT. It translates to CASSPAGGGTEAFF.